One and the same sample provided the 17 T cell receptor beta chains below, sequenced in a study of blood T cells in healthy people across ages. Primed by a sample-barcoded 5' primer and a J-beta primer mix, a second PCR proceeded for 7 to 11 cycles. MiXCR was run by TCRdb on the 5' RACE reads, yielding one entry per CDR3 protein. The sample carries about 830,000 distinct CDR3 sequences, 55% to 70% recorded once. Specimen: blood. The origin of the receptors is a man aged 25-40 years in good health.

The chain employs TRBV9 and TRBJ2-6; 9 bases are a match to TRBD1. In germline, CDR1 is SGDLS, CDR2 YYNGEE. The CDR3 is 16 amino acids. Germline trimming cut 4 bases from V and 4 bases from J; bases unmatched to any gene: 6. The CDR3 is CASSSQGAQGANVLTF. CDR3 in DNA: TGTGCCAGCAGCTCACAGGGGGCGCAGGGGGCCAACGTCCTGACTTTC.

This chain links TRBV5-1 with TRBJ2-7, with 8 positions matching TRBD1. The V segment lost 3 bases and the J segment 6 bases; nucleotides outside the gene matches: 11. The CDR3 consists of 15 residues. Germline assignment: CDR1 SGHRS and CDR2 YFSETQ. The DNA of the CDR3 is TGCGCCAGCAGCTCTGCCCCGACAGGGGCCAGCGAGCAGTACTTC. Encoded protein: CASSSAPTGASEQYF.

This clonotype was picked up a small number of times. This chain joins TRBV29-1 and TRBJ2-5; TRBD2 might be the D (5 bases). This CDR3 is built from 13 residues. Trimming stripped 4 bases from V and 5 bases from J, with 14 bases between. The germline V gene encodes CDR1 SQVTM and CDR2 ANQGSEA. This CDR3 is CSVVGRRGETQYF. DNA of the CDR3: TGCAGCGTTGTGGGCAGGAGAGGGGAGACCCAGTACTTC.

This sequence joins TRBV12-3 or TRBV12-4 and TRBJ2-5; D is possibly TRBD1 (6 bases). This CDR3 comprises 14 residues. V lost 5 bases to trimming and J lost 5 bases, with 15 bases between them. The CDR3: CASSVQGSGETQYF. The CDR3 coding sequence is TGTGCCAGCAGTGTACAGGGCTCTGGGGAGACCCAGTACTTC.

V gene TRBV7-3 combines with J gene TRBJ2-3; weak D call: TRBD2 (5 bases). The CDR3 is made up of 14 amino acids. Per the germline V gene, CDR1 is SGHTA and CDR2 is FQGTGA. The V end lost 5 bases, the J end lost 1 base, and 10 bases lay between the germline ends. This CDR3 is CASSVSAGTDTQYF. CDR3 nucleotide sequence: TGTGCCAGCAGCGTTAGCGCCGGCACAGATACGCAGTATTTT.

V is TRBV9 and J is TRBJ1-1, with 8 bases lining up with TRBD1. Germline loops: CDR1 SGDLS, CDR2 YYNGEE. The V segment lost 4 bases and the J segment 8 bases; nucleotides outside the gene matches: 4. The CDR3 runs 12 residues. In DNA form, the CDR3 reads TGTGCCAGCAGCACGAGGACAGGGGAAGCTTTCTTT. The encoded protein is CASSTRTGEAFF.

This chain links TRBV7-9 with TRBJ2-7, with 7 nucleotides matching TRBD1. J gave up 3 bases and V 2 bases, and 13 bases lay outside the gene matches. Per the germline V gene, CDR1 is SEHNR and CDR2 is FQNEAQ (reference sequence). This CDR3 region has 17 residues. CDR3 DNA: TGTGCCAGCAGCTTACCAGGTTGGGGACAGAAAGACTACGAGCAGTACTTC. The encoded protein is CASSLPGWGQKDYEQYF.

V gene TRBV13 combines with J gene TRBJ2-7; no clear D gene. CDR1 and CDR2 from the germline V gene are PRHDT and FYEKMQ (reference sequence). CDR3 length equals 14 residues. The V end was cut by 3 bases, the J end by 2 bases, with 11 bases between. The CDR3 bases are TGTGCCAGCAGCTTTCGAAGGGCCACCTACGAGCAGTACTTC. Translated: CASSFRRATYEQYF.

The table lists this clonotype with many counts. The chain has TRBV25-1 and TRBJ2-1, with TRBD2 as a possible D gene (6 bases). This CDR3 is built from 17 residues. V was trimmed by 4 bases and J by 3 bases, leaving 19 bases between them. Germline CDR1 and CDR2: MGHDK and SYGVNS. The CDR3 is CASSAATGVTGYNEQFF. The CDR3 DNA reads TGTGCCAGCAGTGCCGCGACGGGAGTGACGGGCTACAATGAGCAGTTCTTC. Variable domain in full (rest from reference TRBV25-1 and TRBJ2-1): EADIYQTPRYLVIGTGKKITLECSQTMGHDKMYWYQQDPGMELHLIHYSYGVNSTEKGDLSSESTVSRIRTEHFPLTLESARPSHTSQYLCASSAATGVTGYNEQFFGPGTRLTVL.

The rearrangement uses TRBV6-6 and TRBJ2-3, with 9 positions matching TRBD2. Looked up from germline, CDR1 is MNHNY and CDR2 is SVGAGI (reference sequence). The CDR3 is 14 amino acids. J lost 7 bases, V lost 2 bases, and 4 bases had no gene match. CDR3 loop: CASSYPSGGNTQYF. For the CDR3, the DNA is TGTGCCAGCAGTTACCCGAGCGGGGGGAATACGCAGTATTTT.

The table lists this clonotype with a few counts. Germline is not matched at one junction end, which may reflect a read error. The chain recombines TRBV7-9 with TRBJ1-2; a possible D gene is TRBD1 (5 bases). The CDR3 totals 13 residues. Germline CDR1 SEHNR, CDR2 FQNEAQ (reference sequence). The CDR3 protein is CASSQDSNYGYTF. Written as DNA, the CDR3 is TGCGCCAGCAGCCAAGACAGTAACTATGGCTACACCTTC.

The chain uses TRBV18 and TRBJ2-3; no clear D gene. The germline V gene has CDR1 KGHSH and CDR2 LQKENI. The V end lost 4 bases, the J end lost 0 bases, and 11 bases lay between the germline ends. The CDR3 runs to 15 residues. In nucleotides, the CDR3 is TGTGCCAGCTCACGGGCCGACACTAGCACAGATACGCAGTATTTT. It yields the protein CASSRADTSTDTQYF.

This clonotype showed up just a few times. The CDR3 protein is CASSAHKTDTQYF. CDR3 bases: TGTGCCAGCAGCGCCCACAAGACAGATACGCAGTATTTT. The chain has TRBV7-3 and TRBJ2-3; D is unclear. Germline CDR1 SGHTA, CDR2 FQGTGA. CDR3 length equals 13 residues. Trimming stripped 5 bases from V and 3 bases from J, with 9 bases between.

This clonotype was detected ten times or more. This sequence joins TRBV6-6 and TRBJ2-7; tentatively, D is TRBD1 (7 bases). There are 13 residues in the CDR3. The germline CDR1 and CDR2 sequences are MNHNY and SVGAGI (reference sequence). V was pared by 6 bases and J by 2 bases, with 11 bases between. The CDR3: CASSSGGPYEQYF. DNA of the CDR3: TGTGCCAGCAGCTCAGGGGGGCCCTACGAGCAGTACTTC.

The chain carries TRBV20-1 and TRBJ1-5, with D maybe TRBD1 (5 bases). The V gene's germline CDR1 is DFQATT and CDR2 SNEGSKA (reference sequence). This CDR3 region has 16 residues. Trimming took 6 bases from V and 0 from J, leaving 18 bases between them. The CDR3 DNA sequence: TGCAGTGCCCGACTCGGGACGGGGAATAGCAATCAGCCCCAGCATTTT. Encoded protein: CSARLGTGNSNQPQHF.

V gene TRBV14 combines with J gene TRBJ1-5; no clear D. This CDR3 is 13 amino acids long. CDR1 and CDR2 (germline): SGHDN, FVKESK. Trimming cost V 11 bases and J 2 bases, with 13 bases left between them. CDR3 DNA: TGTGCCGGCGAGGAGCCGGGCAATCAGCCCCAGCATTTT. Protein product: CAGEEPGNQPQHF.

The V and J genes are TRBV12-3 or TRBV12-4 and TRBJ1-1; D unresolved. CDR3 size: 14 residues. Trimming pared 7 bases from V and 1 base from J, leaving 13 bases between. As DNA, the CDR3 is TGTGCCAGCATTATCCAGATAGGGAACACTGAAGCTTTCTTT. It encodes CASIIQIGNTEAFF.